The sequence of this T cell receptor (beta chain) was determined in a study of blood T cell repertoires in COVID-19. Whole-study context: From the United States, Italy and Spain came samples of acute and convalescent COVID-19. Sources were T cells, B-cell-depleted T cells, or PBMCs; the material itself was cDNA or gDNA.

The germline V gene has CDR1 MGHRA and CDR2 YSYEKL. With V trimmed by 0 bases and J by 9 bases, 16 bases remained unmatched. This CDR3 contains 18 residues. Authors' processing steps: Amplified reference gene primers provided the basis for estimating nucleated cell counts. Using immunoSEQ multiplex PCR, the repertoire was profiled, and TCRdb retains in-frame clones only, with some absent. V, J and clone size are those of that table, while D and trimming were read from the DNA. The sample yields 72,000 or so clones, approximately 90% seen once. This receptor was identified in a woman aged 80 or over with acute or convalescent COVID-19. V is TRBV4-1 and J is TRBJ2-5; TRBD1 matches 10 bases. Input material: peripheral blood. CDR3 amino acids: CASSQDGGLGTGVVAQYF. The CDR3 nucleotides read TGCGCCAGCAGCCAAGATGGCGGCCTCGGGACAGGGGTCGTGGCCCAGTACTTC.